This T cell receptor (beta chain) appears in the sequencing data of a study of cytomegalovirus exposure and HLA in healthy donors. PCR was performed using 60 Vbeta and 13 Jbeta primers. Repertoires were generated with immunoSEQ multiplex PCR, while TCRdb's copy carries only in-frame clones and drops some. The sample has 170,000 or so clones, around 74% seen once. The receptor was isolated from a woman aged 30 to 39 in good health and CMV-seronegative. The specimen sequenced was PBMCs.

CDR3 coding DNA: TGTGCCATCAGTGAGGACAGGGGTATAACTGAGCAGTTCTTC. This gives the protein CAISEDRGITEQFF. This chain connects TRBV10-3 to TRBJ2-1; 8 nucleotides line up with TRBD1. CDR3 length: 14 amino acids. Trimming took 2 bases from V and 9 from J; bases not matched to a gene: 6. Germline V gene sequence: CDR1 ENHRY, CDR2 SYGVKD.